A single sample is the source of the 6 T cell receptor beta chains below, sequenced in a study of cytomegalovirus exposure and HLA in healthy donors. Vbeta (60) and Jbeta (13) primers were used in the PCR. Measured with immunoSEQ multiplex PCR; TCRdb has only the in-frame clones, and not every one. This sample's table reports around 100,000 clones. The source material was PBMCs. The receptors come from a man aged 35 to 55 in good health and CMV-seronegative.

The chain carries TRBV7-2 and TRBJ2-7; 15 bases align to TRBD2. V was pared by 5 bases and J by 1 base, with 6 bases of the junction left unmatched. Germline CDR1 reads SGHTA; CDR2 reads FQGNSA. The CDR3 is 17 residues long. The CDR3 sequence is CASSLGLAGGMSYEQYF. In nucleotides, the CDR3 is TGTGCCAGCAGCCTCGGACTAGCGGGAGGGATGTCCTACGAGCAGTACTTC.

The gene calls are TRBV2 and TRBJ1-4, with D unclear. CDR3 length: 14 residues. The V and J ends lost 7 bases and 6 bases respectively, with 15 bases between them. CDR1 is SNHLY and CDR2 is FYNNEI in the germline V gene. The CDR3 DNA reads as TGTGCCAGCAATCGGGATTACTTTGATGAAAAACTGTTTTTT. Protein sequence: CASNRDYFDEKLFF.

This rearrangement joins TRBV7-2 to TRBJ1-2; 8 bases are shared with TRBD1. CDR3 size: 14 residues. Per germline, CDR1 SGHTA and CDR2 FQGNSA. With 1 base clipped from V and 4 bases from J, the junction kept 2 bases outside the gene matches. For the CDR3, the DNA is TGTGCCAGCAGCTTAGGGGACAGGCTCTATGGCTACACCTTC. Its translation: CASSLGDRLYGYTF.

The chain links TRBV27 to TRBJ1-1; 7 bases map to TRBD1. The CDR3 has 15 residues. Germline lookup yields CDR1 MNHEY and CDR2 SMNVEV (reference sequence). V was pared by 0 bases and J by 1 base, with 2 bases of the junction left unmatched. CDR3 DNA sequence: TGTGCCAGCAGTTTATCAGGGGGCGCGAACACTGAAGCTTTCTTT. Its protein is CASSLSGGANTEAFF.

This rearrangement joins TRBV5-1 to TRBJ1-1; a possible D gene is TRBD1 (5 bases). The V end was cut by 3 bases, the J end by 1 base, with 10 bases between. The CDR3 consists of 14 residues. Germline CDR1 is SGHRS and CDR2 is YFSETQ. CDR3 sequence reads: CASSSQGGNTEAFF. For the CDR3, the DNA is TGCGCCAGCAGCTCCCAGGGAGGGAACACTGAAGCTTTCTTT.

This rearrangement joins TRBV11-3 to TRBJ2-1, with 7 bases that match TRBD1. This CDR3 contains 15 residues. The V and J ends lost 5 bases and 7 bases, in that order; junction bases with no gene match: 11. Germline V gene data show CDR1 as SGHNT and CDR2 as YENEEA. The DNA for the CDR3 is TGTGCCAGCAGCCCGGGTGACAGGGTTTTTAATGAGCAGTTCTTC. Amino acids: CASSPGDRVFNEQFF.